These 14 T cell receptor beta chains were sequenced from one sample in a study of cytomegalovirus exposure and HLA in healthy donors. PCR employed 60 Vbeta and 13 Jbeta primers. TCRdb's table, derived via immunoSEQ multiplex PCR, lists solely in-frame clones and lacks some. This repertoire shows around 150,000 clones, 75% to 80% found once; its top ten account for 11% to 15%. Sequenced sample: PBMCs. The receptor set was obtained from a man aged 50 or older in good health and CMV-seropositive.

This chain uses TRBV7-2 with TRBJ2-3; D is ambiguous. The CDR3 is made up of 18 amino acids. Between the trimmed V and J ends, which lost 6 bases and 2 bases, there was a span of 24 bases. Looked up from germline, CDR1 is SGHTA and CDR2 is FQGNSA. The CDR3 DNA reads as TGTGCCAGCAGTTCCTTAGCCCCTCCCGGTCGGCTCACAGATACGCAGTATTTT. Its protein product is CASSSLAPPGRLTDTQYF.

The chain uses TRBV4-3 and TRBJ2-7; 8 nucleotides align to TRBD1. This CDR3 comprises 13 residues. The J segment lost 2 bases and the V segment lost 4 bases, leaving 1 base of the junction unmatched. Germline V gives CDR1 LGHNA, CDR2 YSLEER. The CDR3 protein is CASSPGQAYEQYF. For the CDR3, the DNA is TGCGCCAGCAGCCCGGGACAGGCCTACGAGCAGTACTTC.

This chain connects TRBV11-2 to TRBJ1-1, with D perhaps matching TRBD1 (6 bases). Germline CDR1 SGHAT, CDR2 FQNNGV. CDR3 length: 14 residues. V gave up 5 bases and J gave up 5 bases, with 15 bases separating them. The CDR3 loop is CASSQSPRGTEAFF. The CDR3 nucleotides are TGTGCCAGCAGCCAGTCTCCGAGGGGGACTGAAGCTTTCTTT.

The chain uses TRBV28 and TRBJ2-5, with 9 bases fitting TRBD1. Germline V lookup: CDR1 MDHEN, CDR2 SYDVKM. The CDR3 runs 18 residues. Unmatched junction bases numbered 12, after V lost 4 bases and J lost 0 bases. CDR3 loop: CASSSLLGTGINQETQYF. The DNA of the CDR3 is TGTGCCAGCAGTTCACTCCTCGGGACAGGGATCAACCAAGAGACCCAGTACTTC. Using reference TRBV28 and TRBJ2-5 for the parts outside the CDR3, the full variable domain is DVKVTQSSRYLVKRTGEKVFLECVQDMDHENMFWYRQDPGLGLRLIYFSYDVKMKEKGDIPEGYSVSREKKERFSLILESASTNQTSMYLCASSSLLGTGINQETQYFGPGTRLLVL.

The chain employs TRBV4-1 and TRBJ1-5, with TRBD1 matching 9 bases. CDR1 and CDR2 (germline): MGHRA, YSYEKL. Trimming cost V 2 bases and J 5 bases; bases outside gene matches: 4. CDR3 size: 15 residues. CDR3 sequence: CASSQRTGVDQPQHF. For the CDR3, the DNA is TGCGCCAGCAGCCAAAGGACAGGGGTGGATCAGCCCCAGCATTTT.

The J gene is TRBJ2-7, the V gene TRBV5-1, with 7 bases aligning to TRBD1. This CDR3 comprises 15 residues. V dropped 4 bases and J dropped 0; count of bases not matched to a gene: 7. CDR1 is SGHRS, CDR2 YFSETQ, per germline. The CDR3 reads CASSVGTESSYEQYV. In DNA, the CDR3 is TGCGCCAGCAGCGTAGGGACAGAGAGCTCCTACGAGCAGTACGTC.

This chain connects TRBV7-2 to TRBJ1-2; 7 bases line up with TRBD1. The junction had 17 bases not matched to a gene; V was cut back by 4 bases and J by 3 bases. This CDR3 is built from 18 residues. Germline loops: CDR1 SGHTA, CDR2 FQGNSA. In DNA form, the CDR3 reads TGTGCCAGCAGCTCCCAGACAGGGTATGGTCCAGGATACTATGGCTACACCTTC. Amino acid sequence: CASSSQTGYGPGYYGYTF.

This chain links TRBV6-4 with TRBJ2-3, with TRBD1 matching over 8 bases. This CDR3 comprises 15 residues. The V segment lost 6 bases and the J segment 0 bases; nucleotides outside the gene matches: 5. The germline CDR1 and CDR2 sequences are MRHNA and SNTAGT. CDR3 DNA sequence: TGTGCCAGCAGCCGGACAGGGACCAGCACAGATACGCAGTATTTT. This sequence encodes CASSRTGTSTDTQYF.

This clone has only one observation. This chain links TRBV5-1 with TRBJ2-7, with D possibly being TRBD1 (5 bases). Per the germline V gene, CDR1 is SGHRS and CDR2 is YFSETQ. This CDR3 is built from 17 residues. Between the trimmed V and J ends, which lost 2 bases and 5 bases, there was a span of 23 bases. CDR3 region: CASSLYTMVGVIHEQYV. Here the CDR3 DNA reads TGCGCCAGCAGCTTATATACGATGGTAGGGGTTATCCACGAGCAGTACGTC.

This chain links TRBV28 with TRBJ2-7; 9 bases line up with TRBD1. Germline trimming cut 4 bases from V and 5 bases from J; bases unmatched to any gene: 9. Germline CDR1 MDHEN, CDR2 SYDVKM. The length of the CDR3 is 15 residues. The CDR3 here is CASSSSGTGSHEQYV. For the CDR3, the DNA is TGTGCCAGCAGTTCCTCCGGGACAGGGAGCCACGAGCAGTACGTC.

The CDR3 DNA follows: TGCGCCAGCAGCTTGGGGACTGAGTATGGCTACACCTTC. This encodes CASSLGTEYGYTF. The chain couples TRBV5-1 to TRBJ1-2; no definite D call. The germline V and J ends were trimmed by 0 bases and 5 bases, with 8 bases remaining between them. Germline CDR1 is SGHRS and CDR2 is YFSETQ. The CDR3 sequence is 13 residues long.

The rearrangement uses TRBV5-6 and TRBJ1-2, with TRBD1 as a possible D gene (6 bases). V was shortened by 0 bases and J by 8 bases, with 11 bases between the two germline ends. The CDR3 is 13 residues long. CDR1 and CDR2 (germline): SGHDT, YYEEEE. The CDR3 DNA reads TGTGCCAGCAGCTTGGGCAGGGGAAGAGGCTACACCTTC. Its translation is CASSLGRGRGYTF.

This chain connects TRBV9 to TRBJ2-7; a possible D gene is TRBD1 (7 bases). This CDR3 has 13 residues. The V end lost 3 bases, the J end lost 6 bases, and 13 bases lay between the germline ends. Germline values: CDR1 SGDLS, CDR2 YYNGEE. This chain's CDR3 is CASSARGASEQYF. CDR3 bases: TGTGCCAGCAGCGCCAGGGGGGCGAGCGAGCAGTACTTC.

A remark on this clone: Relative to the germline gene, one junction end is altered; a read error may explain this. The chain has TRBV2 and TRBJ1-4, with a weak D call TRBD1 (6 bases). The CDR3 is 15 amino acids. Germline assignment: CDR1 SNHLY and CDR2 FYNNEI. DNA of the CDR3: TGTGCCAGCAGCGAAGGGGGAGGCGCTAATGAAAAACTGTTTTTT. Its translation: CASSEGGGANEKLFF.